Sequencing of this TCR beta chain was carried out in a study of CD8 T cells in ankylosing spondylitis. Study observations and caveats: Several highly homologous variants made up a TCR beta motif that seemed to typify ankylosing spondylitis blood. Clones linked to the disease showed a CD8+ phenotype. They occurred at relatively low frequencies in peripheral blood. Earlier reports found some motif variants in synovial fluid and blood in reactive arthritis. It was reported that disease-linked clones were significantly enriched in matched ankylosing spondylitis synovial fluid.

The TCR beta libraries were generated through quantitative 5'-RACE incorporating molecular barcodes. TCRdb itself ran the 5' RACE reads through MiXCR, one entry per CDR3 protein. The sample records some 840,000 distinct CDR3 sequences, about 12% being singletons. This clonotype was counted between two and nine times. Its antigen is unknown. The sequencing input was blood, either unsorted or a sorted T cell fraction (not recorded which). The clonotype comes from a male donor with ankylosing spondylitis.

CDR3 region: CASSYSRTSSEQYF. The CDR3 coding sequence is TGTGCCAGCAGTTACTCTCGGACTAGTTCCGAGCAGTACTTC. This chain uses TRBV6-2 or TRBV6-3 with TRBJ2-7, with 7 bases identical to TRBD2. CDR1 is MNHEY, CDR2 SVGEGT, per germline. V trimming: 0 bases; J trimming: 6 bases; junction bases outside the gene matches: 5. The CDR3 has 14 amino acids.